The rows below give T cell receptor beta chains drawn from one sample of a study of response to subunit inactivated influenza vaccine. TCRdb re-analysed the RT-PCR reads in MiXCR, keeping a single row per CDR3 protein. The sample includes hundreds of thousands of distinct CDR3 sequences, approximately 12% seen only once; the top ten take roughly 10%. The material sequenced was PBMCs from blood, taken on the day of vaccination. The receptors stem from a man in his fifties or sixties who received an inactivated influenza vaccine. The CDR3 runs from the conserved cysteine through the conserved F or W. Fields, in order: D gene, J gene, V gene, clone size, CDR3 protein. The D gene is left open where the match is weak. Clone sizes are given selectively: once, few, many, or a class where the clone is expanded.

d_call: -; j_call: TRBJ2-1; v_call: TRBV7-9; clone_size: -; cdr3_aa: CASRTTSGTHSYNEQFF
d_call: -; j_call: TRBJ2-1; v_call: TRBV15; clone_size: -; cdr3_aa: CATSRDSGGLPTYNEQFF
d_call: TRBD1; j_call: TRBJ2-1; v_call: TRBV5-1; clone_size: many; cdr3_aa: CASSAGTGVGNEQFF
d_call: -; j_call: TRBJ1-4; v_call: TRBV20-1; clone_size: few; cdr3_aa: CSARDAGAEKLFF
d_call: -; j_call: TRBJ2-1; v_call: TRBV28; clone_size: few; cdr3_aa: CASSLRIDRNEQFF
d_call: -; j_call: TRBJ2-7; v_call: TRBV12-3/TRBV12-4; clone_size: many; cdr3_aa: CASSLGVVGEQYF
d_call: -; j_call: TRBJ2-2; v_call: TRBV24-1; clone_size: few; cdr3_aa: CATSDRTNTGELFF
d_call: -; j_call: TRBJ1-5; v_call: TRBV2; clone_size: many; cdr3_aa: CASRPRDSGNQPQHF
d_call: -; j_call: TRBJ2-5; v_call: TRBV29-1; clone_size: many; cdr3_aa: CSVLSGGETQYF
d_call: -; j_call: TRBJ1-4; v_call: TRBV29-1; clone_size: few; cdr3_aa: CSGGLGENEKLFF
d_call: -; j_call: TRBJ2-7; v_call: TRBV18; clone_size: few; cdr3_aa: CASSPGETSYEQYF
d_call: TRBD1; j_call: TRBJ2-5; v_call: TRBV15; clone_size: few; cdr3_aa: CATSTYTGGNRETQYF
d_call: -; j_call: TRBJ2-7; v_call: TRBV20-1; clone_size: many; cdr3_aa: CSASGEAYEQYF
d_call: TRBD2; j_call: TRBJ2-3; v_call: TRBV11-2; clone_size: -; cdr3_aa: CASSVGTSGRVLDTQYF
d_call: -; j_call: TRBJ2-1; v_call: TRBV5-6; clone_size: -; cdr3_aa: CASSFLDYNEQFF
d_call: -; j_call: TRBJ2-5; v_call: TRBV28; clone_size: -; cdr3_aa: CASKDRGGETQYF
d_call: -; j_call: TRBJ2-5; v_call: TRBV7-3; clone_size: few; cdr3_aa: CASSLYGGETQYF
d_call: -; j_call: TRBJ2-1; v_call: TRBV27; clone_size: many; cdr3_aa: CASSFRPLYNEQFF
d_call: -; j_call: TRBJ2-3; v_call: TRBV4-3; clone_size: once; cdr3_aa: CASSQGVGPNTQYF
d_call: -; j_call: TRBJ2-7; v_call: TRBV29-1; clone_size: -; cdr3_aa: CSVVRDRRDEQYF
d_call: TRBD1; j_call: TRBJ1-2; v_call: TRBV9; clone_size: few; cdr3_aa: CASSTGQGASYGYTF
d_call: -; j_call: TRBJ2-1; v_call: TRBV7-2; clone_size: -; cdr3_aa: CASSSDVSYNEQFF
d_call: TRBD1; j_call: TRBJ2-2; v_call: TRBV7-8; clone_size: -; cdr3_aa: CASSRDRGPAGANTGELFF
d_call: -; j_call: TRBJ2-1; v_call: TRBV20-1; clone_size: -; cdr3_aa: CSAGAALAAGSYNEQFF
d_call: TRBD1; j_call: TRBJ2-7; v_call: TRBV12-3/TRBV12-4; clone_size: many; cdr3_aa: CASSLGTGGTYEQYF
d_call: -; j_call: TRBJ2-4; v_call: TRBV5-1; clone_size: -; cdr3_aa: CASSLEGTKNIQYF
d_call: TRBD1; j_call: TRBJ2-1; v_call: TRBV6-2/TRBV6-3; clone_size: few; cdr3_aa: CASRYRGVPYNEQFF
d_call: -; j_call: TRBJ1-3; v_call: TRBV5-1; clone_size: few; cdr3_aa: CASSLVQGSGNTIYF
d_call: -; j_call: TRBJ2-7; v_call: TRBV5-5; clone_size: -; cdr3_aa: CASSLGGGEYEQYF
d_call: TRBD2; j_call: TRBJ2-7; v_call: TRBV5-1; clone_size: few; cdr3_aa: CASTPSGGPYEQYF
d_call: TRBD2; j_call: TRBJ2-7; v_call: TRBV6-4; clone_size: -; cdr3_aa: CASSDLVVLAENLSTNYESNEQYF